A single sample gave rise to the 5 T cell receptor beta chains below, sequenced in a study of T cells after yellow fever vaccination. One entry per CDR3 protein results from TCRdb running MiXCR on the 5' RACE reads. The repertoire holds about 210,000 distinct CDR3 sequences, with roughly 3% as singletons. Sequencing used CD4+ T cells sorted from PBMCs, obtained 10 days after the yellow fever booster vaccination. These receptors were collected from a man younger than 30 who received the YFV17D yellow fever vaccine.

DNA for the CDR3: TGCGCCAGCAGCCGCCAGACAGCGAACACTGAAGCTTTCTTT. It codes for CASSRQTANTEAFF. The chain combines TRBV5-1 with TRBJ1-1, with a weak D call TRBD1 (5 bases). The CDR3 totals 14 residues. Germline V gene lookup returns CDR1 SGHRS and CDR2 YFSETQ. The V end was cut by 4 bases, the J end by 1 base, with 11 bases between. Filled out from reference TRBV5-1 and TRBJ1-1, the complete variable domain reads KAGVTQTPRYLIKTRGQQVTLSCSPISGHRSVSWYQQTPGQGLQFLFEYFSETQRNKGNFPGRFSGRQFSNSRSEMNVSTLELGDSALYLCASSRQTANTEAFFGQGTRLTVV.

The J gene is TRBJ2-5, the V gene TRBV7-2; unclear D gene. The CDR3 loop spans 13 amino acids. With 2 bases removed from V and 5 bases from J, the gap between germline ends came to 9 bases. CDR1 is SGHTA and CDR2 is FQGNSA in the germline V gene. Here the CDR3 reads CASSLRRAETQYF. In nucleotides, the CDR3 is TGTGCCAGCAGCTTAAGGCGAGCGGAGACCCAGTACTTC.

The rearrangement links TRBV12-3 or TRBV12-4 to TRBJ2-1; either TRBD1 or TRBD2 may fit D (5 bases each). V was shortened by 7 bases and J by 9 bases, with 16 bases between the two germline ends. The CDR3 length is 13 residues. DNA of the CDR3: TGTGCCAGCAACAACCCCGGGGCGGTTGAGCAGTTCTTC. Translated: CASNNPGAVEQFF.

This clonotype was seen repeatedly, ten times or more. The J gene is TRBJ1-3, the V gene TRBV20-1; 9 bases align to TRBD1. CDR3 length: 15 amino acids. Germline assignment: CDR1 DFQATT and CDR2 SNEGSKA (reference sequence). V lost 6 bases and J lost 4; bases outside the gene matches: 10. CDR3 region: CSANTGQGPGNTIYF. CDR3 nucleotide sequence: TGCAGTGCCAATACGGGACAGGGTCCGGGAAACACCATATATTTT.

This clonotype was found many times. The chain employs TRBV12-3 or TRBV12-4 and TRBJ2-5; D possibly uses TRBD1 or TRBD2 (5 bases each). The CDR3 runs to 13 residues. V was shortened by 3 bases and J by 2 bases, with 7 bases between the two germline ends. DNA for the CDR3: TGTGCCAGCAGTTTGAGGGGACAAGAGACCCAGTACTTC. Its protein product is CASSLRGQETQYF.